The 11 T cell receptor beta chains below come from one sample, sequenced in a study of OX40 agonist ivuxolimab in advanced cancers. Only in-frame clones appear in the TCRdb table, and some are missing; sequencing was by immunoSEQ multiplex PCR. Of about 8,300 clones in the sample, 70% to 75% were seen once. Here the sequenced sample was CD4+ or CD8+ T cells sorted from blood, taken in a trial of the OX40 agonist ivuxolimab. These receptors were obtained from an adult with an advanced solid tumor such as melanoma, head and neck, liver or kidney cancer.

The J gene is TRBJ1-3, the V gene TRBV7-2, with unresolved D. Per germline, CDR1 SGHTA and CDR2 FQGNSA. V dropped 3 bases and J dropped 0 bases, with 9 bases sitting between them. The length of the CDR3 is 15 residues. CDR3 bases: TGTGCCAGCAGCTTGGGGTACTCCTCTGGAAACACCATATATTTT. Its protein is CASSLGYSSGNTIYF.

This clone was counted a few times. This chain links TRBV9 with TRBJ2-5; unclear D gene. CDR3 length: 14 amino acids. Germline V CDR1 and CDR2: SGDLS, YYNGEE. V lost 0 bases to trimming and J lost 5 bases, with 11 bases between them. The CDR3: CASSVGGGVETQYF. The CDR3 DNA is TGTGCCAGCAGCGTAGGGGGTGGGGTTGAGACCCAGTACTTC.

This sequence joins TRBV9 and TRBJ1-2, with 7 positions matching TRBD1. The germline V gene encodes CDR1 SGDLS and CDR2 YYNGEE. V was pared by 3 bases and J by 0 bases, with 2 bases of the junction left unmatched. This CDR3 region has 14 residues. For the CDR3, the DNA is TGTGCCAGCAGCGGACAGGGAGCTAACTATGGCTACACCTTC. Protein: CASSGQGANYGYTF. The complete variable domain, with remaining parts taken from reference TRBV9 and TRBJ1-2, reads DSGVTQTPKHLITATGQRVTLRCSPRSGDLSVYWYQQSLDQGLQFLIQYYNGEERAKGNILERFSAQQFPDLHSELNLSSLELGDSALYFCASSGQGANYGYTFGSGTRLTVV.

The chain is built from TRBV6-6 and TRBJ2-3; 11 positions agree with TRBD2. The germline V gene has CDR1 MNHNY and CDR2 SVGAGI (reference sequence). V was pared by 6 bases and J by 6 bases, with 8 bases of the junction left unmatched. This CDR3 contains 15 residues. The CDR3 loop reads CASSPVSGGADTQYF. The CDR3 DNA follows: TGTGCCAGCAGCCCCGTTAGCGGGGGGGCGGATACGCAGTATTTT.

V is TRBV27 and J is TRBJ1-6; TRBD1 matches at 7 bases. The CDR3 length is 16 residues. Trimming cost V 6 bases and J 3 bases; bases outside gene matches: 8. Germline values: CDR1 MNHEY, CDR2 SMNVEV (reference sequence). CDR3 DNA sequence: TGTGCCAGCAGAACCCCCCGACAGGGCTATAATTCACCCCTCCACTTT. Translated: CASRTPRQGYNSPLHF.

To note about this clone: The sample carries other DNA sequences with the same CDR3. This chain connects TRBV4-2 to TRBJ2-3; D unclear. Trimming shortened V by 1 base and J by 5 bases, and 1 base separated the two germline ends. The germline CDR1 and CDR2 sequences are LGHNA and YNFKEQ. This CDR3 contains 11 residues. The CDR3 sequence is CASSQGDTQYF. DNA for the CDR3: TGTGCCAGCAGCCAAGGAGATACGCAGTATTTT.

This chain connects TRBV6-6 to TRBJ2-5; 10 bases match TRBD2. Germline V gene lookup returns CDR1 MNHNY and CDR2 SVGAGI (reference sequence). V lost 8 bases, J lost 5 bases, and 8 bases stayed unmatched. The CDR3 length is 14 residues. The CDR3 DNA sequence: TGTGCCAGCGCGAGCGGGGGGGCTGGTGAGACCCAGTACTTC. Translation gives CASASGGAGETQYF.

The V call is TRBV7-8, the J call TRBJ1-5, with a possible D match to TRBD1 (5 bases). V lost 5 bases to trimming and J lost 4 bases, with 9 bases between them. CDR3 length equals 13 residues. Germline-derived CDR1 and CDR2 are SGHVS and FQNEAQ. DNA of the CDR3: TGTGCCAGCAGCCCGCACAGGAATCAGCCCCAGCATTTT. This gives the protein CASSPHRNQPQHF. Based on the CDR3 plus reference TRBV7-8 and TRBJ1-5, the full variable domain is GAGVSQSPRYKVAKRGQDVALRCDPISGHVSLFWYQQALGQGPEFLTYFQNEAQLDKSGLPSDRFFAERPEGSVSTLKIQRTQQEDSAVYLCASSPHRNQPQHFGDGTRLSIL.

The chain employs TRBV7-8 and TRBJ2-5; 12 positions match TRBD2. CDR3 length equals 20 residues. Germline CDR1 SGHVS, CDR2 FQNEAQ. After removal of 1 base from V and 1 base from J, the junction contained 13 bases not matched to a gene. The CDR3: CASSLDWLAGGPGPQETQYF. The DNA for the CDR3 is TGTGCCAGCAGCTTAGATTGGCTAGCGGGGGGGCCAGGGCCCCAAGAGACCCAGTACTTC.

In this sample, this clone turned up once. V gene TRBV10-2 combines with J gene TRBJ1-2; D is unclear. The CDR3 is 12 residues long. V lost 0 bases, J lost 4 bases, and 3 bases lay in between. Germline values: CDR1 WSHSY, CDR2 SAAADI. Written as DNA, the CDR3 is TGCGCCAGCAGTGAGTCCCTCTATGGCTACACCTTC. Its protein is CASSESLYGYTF.

The rearrangement joins TRBV6-5 to TRBJ1-4, with 8 bases lining up with TRBD1. This CDR3 region has 14 residues. Germline V gene data show CDR1 as MNHEY and CDR2 as SVGAGI. The junction had 5 bases not matched to a gene; V was cut back by 4 bases and J by 7 bases. In nucleotides, the CDR3 is TGTGCCAGCAGTTTCCAGGGGGCGAGTGAAAAACTGTTTTTT. Residues: CASSFQGASEKLFF.